This TCR beta chain was recovered during a study of blood T cell repertoires in COVID-19. Study as a whole: Specimens from acute and convalescent COVID-19 originated in the United States, Italy and Spain. Sources were T cells, B-cell-depleted T cells, or PBMCs; the material itself was cDNA or gDNA.

Authors' methods: Scientists estimated how many nucleated cells there were by amplifying reference gene primers. The assay was immunoSEQ multiplex PCR, and TCRdb's table has in-frame clones only and misses some. The V and J calls and clone size come from that table; D and trimming were worked out from the DNA. The table shows 650,000 to 800,000 clones, with 85% to 90% occurring only once. V lost 2 bases, J lost 0 bases, and 9 bases lay in between. CDR1 and CDR2 from the germline V gene are KGHDR and SFDVKD. The CDR3 sequence is 15 residues long. The receptor was isolated from a woman aged 18-29 years with acute or convalescent COVID-19. Sample: peripheral blood. The chain links TRBV24-1 to TRBJ1-1; weak D call: TRBD1 (6 bases). The CDR3: CATSDSGGLNTEAFF. The CDR3 DNA sequence: TGTGCCACCAGTGATTCTGGGGGCTTGAACACTGAAGCTTTCTTT.